This T cell receptor (beta chain) was retrieved from a study of vaccination and CD4 T cells after COVID-19. The Oncomine TCR Beta short-read assay was applied to DNA of cultured CD4+ T cells. TCRdb reprocessed the PCR reads via MiXCR and lists one record per CDR3 protein. The data contain 10,000 to 15,000 distinct CDR3 sequences, 58% of them singletons. Specified treatment: roughly ten-day PBMC culture with coronavirus spike peptide pools or control peptides (ViraFEST assay). Positivity by PCR occurred from March to December 2020, a period that predated US Alpha, Beta and Delta variants. The germline gives CDR1 MNHNS, CDR2 SASEGT. The CDR3 extends over 15 amino acids. V was clipped by 6 bases and J by 5 bases; unmatched bases: 4. Concerning this clonotype: Antigen: not known.

Source material: CD4+ T cells from blood, cultured in vitro. This TCR was sampled from a human donor who had recovered from COVID-19. The gene calls are TRBV6-1 and TRBJ2-1; the match to TRBD2 covers 13 bases. CDR3 in amino acids: CASRTGLAGNNEQFF. The CDR3 DNA reads TGTGCCAGCAGGACGGGACTAGCGGGGAACAATGAGCAGTTCTTC.